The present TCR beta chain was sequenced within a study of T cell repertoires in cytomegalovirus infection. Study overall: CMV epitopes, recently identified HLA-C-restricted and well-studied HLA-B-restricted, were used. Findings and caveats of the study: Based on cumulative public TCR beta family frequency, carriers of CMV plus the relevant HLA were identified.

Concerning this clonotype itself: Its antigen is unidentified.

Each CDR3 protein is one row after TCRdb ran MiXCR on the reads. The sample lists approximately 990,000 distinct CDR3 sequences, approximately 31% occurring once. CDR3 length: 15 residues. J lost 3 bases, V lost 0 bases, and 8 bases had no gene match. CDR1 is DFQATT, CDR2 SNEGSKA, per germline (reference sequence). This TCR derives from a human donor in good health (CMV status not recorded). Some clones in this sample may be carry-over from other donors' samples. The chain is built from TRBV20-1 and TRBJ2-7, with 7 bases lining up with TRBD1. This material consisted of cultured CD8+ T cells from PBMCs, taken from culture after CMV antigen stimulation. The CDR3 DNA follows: TGCAGTGCTAGAGATGGGGACAGCCTTTTCTACGAGCAGTACGTC. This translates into CSARDGDSLFYEQYV.